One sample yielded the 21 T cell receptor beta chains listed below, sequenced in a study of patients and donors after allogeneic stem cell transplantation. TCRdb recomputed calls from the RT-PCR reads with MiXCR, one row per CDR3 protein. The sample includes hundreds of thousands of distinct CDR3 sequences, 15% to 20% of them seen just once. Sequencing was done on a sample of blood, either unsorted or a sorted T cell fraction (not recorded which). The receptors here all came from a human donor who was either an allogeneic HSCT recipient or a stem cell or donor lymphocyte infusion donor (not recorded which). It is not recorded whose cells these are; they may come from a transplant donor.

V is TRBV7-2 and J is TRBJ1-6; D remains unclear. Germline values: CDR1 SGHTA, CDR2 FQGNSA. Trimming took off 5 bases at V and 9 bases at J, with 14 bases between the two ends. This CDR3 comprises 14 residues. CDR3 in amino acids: CASSLSSPGSPLHF. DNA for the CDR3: TGTGCCAGCAGCCTGTCTTCCCCCGGTTCACCCCTCCACTTT.

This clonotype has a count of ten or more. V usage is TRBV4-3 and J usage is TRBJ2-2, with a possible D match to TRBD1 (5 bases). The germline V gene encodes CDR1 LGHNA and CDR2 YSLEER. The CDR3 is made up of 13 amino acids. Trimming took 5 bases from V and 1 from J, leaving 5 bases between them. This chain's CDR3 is CASSDRNTGELFF. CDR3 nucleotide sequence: TGCGCCAGCAGCGACAGGAACACCGGGGAGCTGTTTTTT.

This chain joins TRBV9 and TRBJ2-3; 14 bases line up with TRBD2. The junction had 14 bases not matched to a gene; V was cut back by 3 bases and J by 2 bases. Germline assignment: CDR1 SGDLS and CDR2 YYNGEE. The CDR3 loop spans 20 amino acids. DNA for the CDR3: TGTGCCAGCAGCGGAGAGACCGGGACTAGCGGGAGTTGGGACACAGATACGCAGTATTTT. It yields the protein CASSGETGTSGSWDTDTQYF.

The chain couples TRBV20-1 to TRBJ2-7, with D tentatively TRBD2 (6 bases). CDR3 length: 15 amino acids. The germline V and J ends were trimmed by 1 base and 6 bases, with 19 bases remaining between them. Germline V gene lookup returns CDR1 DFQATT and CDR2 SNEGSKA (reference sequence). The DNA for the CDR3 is TGCAGTGCTAGAGCACCTAAGACTAGTCGCGTCGAGCAGTACTTC. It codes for CSARAPKTSRVEQYF.

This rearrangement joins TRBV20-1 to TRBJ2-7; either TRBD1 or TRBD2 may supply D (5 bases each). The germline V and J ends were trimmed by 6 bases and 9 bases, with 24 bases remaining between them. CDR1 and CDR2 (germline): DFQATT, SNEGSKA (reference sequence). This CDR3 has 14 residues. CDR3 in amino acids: CSAKGESDMVGQYF. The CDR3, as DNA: TGCAGTGCCAAGGGAGAGTCGGACATGGTTGGGCAGTACTTC.

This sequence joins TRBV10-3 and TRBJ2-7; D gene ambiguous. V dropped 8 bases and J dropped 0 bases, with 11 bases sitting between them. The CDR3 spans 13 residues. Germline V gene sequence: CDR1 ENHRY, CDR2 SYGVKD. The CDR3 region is CAIRSGPSYEQYF. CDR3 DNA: TGTGCCATCCGTTCCGGGCCCTCCTACGAGCAGTACTTC.

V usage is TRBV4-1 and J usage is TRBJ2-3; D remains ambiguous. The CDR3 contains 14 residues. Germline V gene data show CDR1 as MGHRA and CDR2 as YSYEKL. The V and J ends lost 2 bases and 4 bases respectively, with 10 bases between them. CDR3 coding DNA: TGCGCCAGCAGCCAAATTGCTGAGGCAGATACGCAGTATTTT. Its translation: CASSQIAEADTQYF.

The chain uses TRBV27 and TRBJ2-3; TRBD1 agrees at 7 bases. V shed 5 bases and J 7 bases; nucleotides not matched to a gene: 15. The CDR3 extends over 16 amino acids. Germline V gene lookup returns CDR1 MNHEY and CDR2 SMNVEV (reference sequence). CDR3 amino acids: CASSPRTGMGVNTQYF. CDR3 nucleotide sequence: TGTGCCAGCAGTCCGCGGACAGGAATGGGAGTGAATACGCAGTATTTT.

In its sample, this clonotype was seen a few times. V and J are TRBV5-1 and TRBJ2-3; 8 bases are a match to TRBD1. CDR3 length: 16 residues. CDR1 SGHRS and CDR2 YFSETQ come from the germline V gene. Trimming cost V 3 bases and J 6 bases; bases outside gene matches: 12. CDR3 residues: CASSSVGQAIFDTQYF. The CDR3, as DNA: TGCGCCAGCAGCTCGGTGGGACAGGCGATCTTTGATACGCAGTATTTT.

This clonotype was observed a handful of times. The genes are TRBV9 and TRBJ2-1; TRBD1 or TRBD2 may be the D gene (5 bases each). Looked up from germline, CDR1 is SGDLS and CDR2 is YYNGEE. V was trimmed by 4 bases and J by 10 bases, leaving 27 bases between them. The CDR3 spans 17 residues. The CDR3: CASSQSFARGRMEEQFF. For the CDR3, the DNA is TGTGCCAGCAGCCAATCCTTTGCTCGGGGCCGGATGGAGGAGCAGTTCTTC.

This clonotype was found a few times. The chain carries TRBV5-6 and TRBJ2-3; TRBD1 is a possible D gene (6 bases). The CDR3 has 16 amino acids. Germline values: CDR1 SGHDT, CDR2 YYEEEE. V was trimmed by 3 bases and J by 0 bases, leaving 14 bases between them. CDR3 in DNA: TGTGCCAGCAGCTCTGGGGGCGTTCCTAGCACAGATACGCAGTATTTT. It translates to CASSSGGVPSTDTQYF.

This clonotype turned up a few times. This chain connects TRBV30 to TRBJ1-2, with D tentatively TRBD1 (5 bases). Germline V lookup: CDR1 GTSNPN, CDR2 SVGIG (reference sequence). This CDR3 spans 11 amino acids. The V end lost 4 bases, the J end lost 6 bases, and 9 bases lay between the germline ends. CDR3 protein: CAWKSGDGYTF. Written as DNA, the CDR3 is TGTGCCTGGAAATCGGGGGATGGCTACACCTTC. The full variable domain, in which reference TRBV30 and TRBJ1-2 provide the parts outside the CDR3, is SQTIHQWPATLVQPVGSPLSLECTVEGTSNPNLYWYRQAAGRGLQLLFYSVGIGQISSEVPQNLSASRPQDRQFILSSKKLLLSDSGFYLCAWKSGDGYTFGSGTRLTVV.

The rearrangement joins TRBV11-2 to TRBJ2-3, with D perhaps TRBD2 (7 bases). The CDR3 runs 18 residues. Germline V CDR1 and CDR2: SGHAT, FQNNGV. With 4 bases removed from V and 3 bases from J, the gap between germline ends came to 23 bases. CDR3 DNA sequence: TGTGCCAGCAGCTCGGGCCGCTCGGGGGGCAGGTTTACAGATACGCAGTATTTT. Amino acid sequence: CASSSGRSGGRFTDTQYF.

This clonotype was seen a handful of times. CDR3 region: CATSREAGYYNEQFF. CDR3 in DNA: TGTGCCACCAGCAGAGAGGCGGGTTACTACAATGAGCAGTTCTTC. The genes are TRBV15 and TRBJ2-1, with D perhaps TRBD2 (5 bases). V was clipped by 0 bases and J by 3 bases, with 9 bases between them. CDR1 LNHNV and CDR2 YYDKDF come from the germline V gene (reference sequence). This CDR3 has 15 residues.

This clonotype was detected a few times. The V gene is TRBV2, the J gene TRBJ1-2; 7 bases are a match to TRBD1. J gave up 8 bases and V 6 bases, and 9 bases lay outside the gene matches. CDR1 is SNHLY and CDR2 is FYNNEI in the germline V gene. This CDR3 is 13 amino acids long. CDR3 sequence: CASRSPGGIGYTF. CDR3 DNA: TGTGCCAGCAGGAGCCCAGGGGGAATAGGCTACACCTTC.

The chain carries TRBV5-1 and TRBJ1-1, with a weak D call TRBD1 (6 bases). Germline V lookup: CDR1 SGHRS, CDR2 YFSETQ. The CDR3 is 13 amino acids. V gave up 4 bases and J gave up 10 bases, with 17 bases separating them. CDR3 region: CASSPLGGGRAFF. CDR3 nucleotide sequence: TGCGCCAGCAGCCCCTTAGGGGGAGGGAGAGCTTTCTTT.

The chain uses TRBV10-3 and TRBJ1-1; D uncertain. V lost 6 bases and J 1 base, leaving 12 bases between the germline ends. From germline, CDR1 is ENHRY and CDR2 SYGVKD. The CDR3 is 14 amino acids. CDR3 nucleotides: TGTGCCATCAGGAGGGAAAGGTCGAACACTGAAGCTTTCTTT. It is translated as CAIRRERSNTEAFF.

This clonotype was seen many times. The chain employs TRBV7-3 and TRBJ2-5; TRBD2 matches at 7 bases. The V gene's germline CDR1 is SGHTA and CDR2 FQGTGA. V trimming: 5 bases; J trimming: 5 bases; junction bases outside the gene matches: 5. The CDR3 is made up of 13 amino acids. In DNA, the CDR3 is TGTGCCAGCAGCCCAAGCGGGGTTGAGACCCAGTACTTC. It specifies CASSPSGVETQYF.

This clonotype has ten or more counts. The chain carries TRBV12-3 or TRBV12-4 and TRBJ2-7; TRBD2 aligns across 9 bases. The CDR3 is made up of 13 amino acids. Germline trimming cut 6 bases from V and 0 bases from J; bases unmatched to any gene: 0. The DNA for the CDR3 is TGTGCCAGCAGACTAGCGGGCTCCTACGAGCAGTACTTC. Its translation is CASRLAGSYEQYF.

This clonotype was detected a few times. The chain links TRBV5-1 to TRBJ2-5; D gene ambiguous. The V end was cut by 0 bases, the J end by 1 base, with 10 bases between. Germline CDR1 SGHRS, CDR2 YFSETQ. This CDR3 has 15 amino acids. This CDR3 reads CASSLAFSRQETQYF. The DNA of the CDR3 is TGCGCCAGCAGCTTGGCCTTTTCCCGCCAAGAGACCCAGTACTTC.

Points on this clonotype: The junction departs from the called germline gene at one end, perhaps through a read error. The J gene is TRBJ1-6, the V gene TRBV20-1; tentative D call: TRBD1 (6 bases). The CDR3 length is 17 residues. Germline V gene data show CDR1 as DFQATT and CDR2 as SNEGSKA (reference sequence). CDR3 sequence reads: CSATRQALGSYNSHLHF. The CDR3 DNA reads TGCAGTGCTACCCGACAGGCCCTCGGATCCTATAATTCACACCTCCACTTT.